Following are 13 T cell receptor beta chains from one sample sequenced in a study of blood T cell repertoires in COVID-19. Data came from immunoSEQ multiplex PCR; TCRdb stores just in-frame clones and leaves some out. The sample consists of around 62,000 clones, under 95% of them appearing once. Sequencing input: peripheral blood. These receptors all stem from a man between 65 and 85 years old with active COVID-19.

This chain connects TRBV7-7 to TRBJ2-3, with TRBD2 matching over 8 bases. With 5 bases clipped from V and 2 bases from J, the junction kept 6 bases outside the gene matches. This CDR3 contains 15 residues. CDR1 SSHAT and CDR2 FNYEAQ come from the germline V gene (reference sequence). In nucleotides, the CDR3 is TGTGCCAGCAGCCAAGCGGGGGCCCTCACAGATACGCAGTATTTT. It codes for CASSQAGALTDTQYF.

The CDR3 reads CASSPTRGSSGNTIYF. CDR3 nucleotides: TGTGCCAGTAGCCCGACAAGGGGAAGCTCTGGAAACACCATATATTTT. V usage is TRBV19 and J usage is TRBJ1-3; a weak D match, TRBD1 (5 bases). The V and J ends lost 6 bases and 0 bases respectively, with 15 bases between them. Germline V CDR1 and CDR2: LNHDA, SQIVND (reference sequence). This CDR3 is 16 amino acids long.

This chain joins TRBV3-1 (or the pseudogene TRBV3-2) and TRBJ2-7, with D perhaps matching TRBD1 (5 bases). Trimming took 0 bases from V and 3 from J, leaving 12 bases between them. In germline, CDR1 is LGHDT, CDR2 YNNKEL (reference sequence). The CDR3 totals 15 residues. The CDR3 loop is CASSQDRVVGYEQYF. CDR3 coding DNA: TGTGCCAGCAGCCAAGACAGGGTAGTTGGCTACGAGCAGTACTTC.

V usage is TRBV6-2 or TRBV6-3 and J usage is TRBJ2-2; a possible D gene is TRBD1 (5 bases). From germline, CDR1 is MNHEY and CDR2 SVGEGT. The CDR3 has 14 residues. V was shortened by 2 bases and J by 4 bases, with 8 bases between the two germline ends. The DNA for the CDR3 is TGTGCCAGCAGTTACAGGGGTGGCACCGGGGAGCTGTTTTTT. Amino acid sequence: CASSYRGGTGELFF.

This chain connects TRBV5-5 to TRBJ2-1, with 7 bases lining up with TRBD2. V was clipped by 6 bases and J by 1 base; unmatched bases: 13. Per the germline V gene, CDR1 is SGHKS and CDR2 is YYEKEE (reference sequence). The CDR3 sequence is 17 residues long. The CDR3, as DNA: TGTGCCAGCACCCTGGGCGGGGGTGGATTATCCTACAATGAGCAGTTCTTC. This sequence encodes CASTLGGGGLSYNEQFF.

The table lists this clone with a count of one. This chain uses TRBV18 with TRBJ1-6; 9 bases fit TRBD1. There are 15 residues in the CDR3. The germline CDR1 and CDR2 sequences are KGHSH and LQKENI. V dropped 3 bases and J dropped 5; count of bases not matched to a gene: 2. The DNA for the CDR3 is TGTGCCAGCTCACCGACAGGGGGAAATAATTCACCCCTCCACTTT. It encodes CASSPTGGNNSPLHF.

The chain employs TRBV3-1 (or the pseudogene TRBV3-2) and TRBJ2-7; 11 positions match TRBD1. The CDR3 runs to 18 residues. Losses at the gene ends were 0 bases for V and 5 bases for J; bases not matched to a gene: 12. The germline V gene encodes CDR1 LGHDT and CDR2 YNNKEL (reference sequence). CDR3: CASSQDLRFGTGGDEQYF. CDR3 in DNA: TGTGCCAGCAGCCAAGATTTAAGGTTTGGGACAGGGGGTGACGAGCAGTACTTC.

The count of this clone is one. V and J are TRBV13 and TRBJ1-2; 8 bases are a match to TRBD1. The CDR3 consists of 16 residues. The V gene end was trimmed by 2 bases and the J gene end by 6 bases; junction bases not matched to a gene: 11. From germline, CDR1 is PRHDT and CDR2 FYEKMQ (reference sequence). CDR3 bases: TGTGCCAGCAGCTTAAACCGGGACAGGTATAATGATGGCTACACCTTC. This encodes CASSLNRDRYNDGYTF.

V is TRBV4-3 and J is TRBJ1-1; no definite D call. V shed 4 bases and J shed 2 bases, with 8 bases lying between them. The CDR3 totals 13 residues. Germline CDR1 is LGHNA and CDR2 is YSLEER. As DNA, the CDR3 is TGCGCCAGCAGCCGTATCCCTAACACTGAAGCTTTCTTT. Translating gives CASSRIPNTEAFF.

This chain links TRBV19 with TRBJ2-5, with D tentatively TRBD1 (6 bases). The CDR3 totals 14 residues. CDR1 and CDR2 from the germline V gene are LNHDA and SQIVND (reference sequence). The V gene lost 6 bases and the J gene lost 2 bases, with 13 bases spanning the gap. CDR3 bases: TGTGCCAGTAGAACGACAGGTGGGCAAGAGACCCAGTACTTC. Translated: CASRTTGGQETQYF.

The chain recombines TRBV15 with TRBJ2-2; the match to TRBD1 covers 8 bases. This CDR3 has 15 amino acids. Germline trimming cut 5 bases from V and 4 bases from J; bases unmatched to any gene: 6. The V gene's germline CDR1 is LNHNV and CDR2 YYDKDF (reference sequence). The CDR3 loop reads CATSRTGRGTGELFF. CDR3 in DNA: TGTGCCACCAGCCGGACAGGGCGCGGCACCGGGGAGCTGTTTTTT.

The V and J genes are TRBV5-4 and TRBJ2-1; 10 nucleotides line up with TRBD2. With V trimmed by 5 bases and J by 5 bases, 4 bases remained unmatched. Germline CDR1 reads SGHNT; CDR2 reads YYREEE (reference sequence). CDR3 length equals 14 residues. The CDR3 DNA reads TGTGCCAGCAGAGCGGGGGGGCCGAACAATGAGCAGTTCTTC. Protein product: CASRAGGPNNEQFF.

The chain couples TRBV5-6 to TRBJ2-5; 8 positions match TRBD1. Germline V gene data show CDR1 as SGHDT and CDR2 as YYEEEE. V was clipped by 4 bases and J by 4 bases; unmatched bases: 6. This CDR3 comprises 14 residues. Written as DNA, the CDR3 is TGTGCCAGCAGCCGTCAGGGGGCTGGAGAGACCCAGTACTTC. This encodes CASSRQGAGETQYF.